These 17 T cell receptor beta chains were sequenced from one sample in a study of control samples from healthy donors and cancer patients. TCRdb keeps only in-frame clones here, not all; method: immunoSEQ multiplex PCR. The sample records fewer than 200,000 clones, approximately 92% being singletons. The sequencing sample was made of blood. The receptors were gathered from a woman in her sixties in good health.

Comment on this clone: The conserved final phenylalanine or tryptophan is absent from the CDR3, which likely points to a read error. The chain employs TRBV7-2 and TRBJ1-3; no clear D gene. Germline V lookup: CDR1 SGHTA, CDR2 FQGNSA. The CDR3 consists of 15 residues. The germline V and J ends were trimmed by 5 bases and 0 bases, with 11 bases remaining between them. CDR3 residues: CASSLGRISGNTIYL. Here the CDR3 DNA reads TGTGCCAGCAGCCTTGGGCGGATCTCTGGAAACACCATATATCTT.

The CDR3 DNA reads TGTGCCATCGGACAGGGTGGCGTCGAGCAGTACTTC. Translation gives CAIGQGGVEQYF. The chain combines TRBV10-3 with TRBJ2-7; 8 bases are a match to TRBD1. The junction had 6 bases not matched to a gene; V was cut back by 8 bases and J by 6 bases. Germline-derived CDR1 and CDR2 are ENHRY and SYGVKD. CDR3 length: 12 residues.

This chain links TRBV2 with TRBJ1-6, with 9 nucleotides matching TRBD1. Trimming removed 3 bases from V and 10 bases from J; junction bases left unmatched: 4. CDR3 length: 14 residues. Germline CDR1 is SNHLY and CDR2 is FYNNEI. DNA for the CDR3: TGTGCCAGCAGTGAGGGGACAGGGCAATCACCCCTCCACTTT. Protein: CASSEGTGQSPLHF. The full variable domain, completed using reference TRBV2 and TRBJ1-6, is EPEVTQTPSHQVTQMGQEVILRCVPISNHLYFYWYRQILGQKVEFLVSFYNNEISEKSEIFDDQFSVERPDGSNFTLKIRSTKLEDSAMYFCASSEGTGQSPLHFGNGTRLTVT.

The J gene is TRBJ1-1, the V gene TRBV2, with D unresolved. The CDR3 is 13 amino acids. The V end lost 2 bases, the J end lost 8 bases, and 12 bases lay between the germline ends. The V gene's germline CDR1 is SNHLY and CDR2 FYNNEI. CDR3 coding DNA: TGTGCCAGCAGTGAACTTTCGGGGTTGGAAGCTTTCTTT. It encodes CASSELSGLEAFF.

In its sample, this clone was seen once. J is TRBJ1-3 and V is TRBV14; 8 bases agree with TRBD1. In germline, CDR1 is SGHDN, CDR2 FVKESK. Germline trimming cut 9 bases from V and 3 bases from J; bases unmatched to any gene: 7. CDR3 length: 14 residues. CDR3 protein: CASQDRGRGNTIYF. The CDR3 region has the DNA TGTGCCAGTCAAGACAGGGGCCGTGGAAACACCATATATTTT. Using reference TRBV14 and TRBJ1-3 for the parts outside the CDR3, the full variable domain is EAGVTQFPSHSVIEKGQTVTLRCDPISGHDNLYWYRRVMGKEIKFLLHFVKESKQDESGMPNNRFLAERTGGTYSTLKVQPAELEDSGVYFCASQDRGRGNTIYFGEGSWLTVV.

The chain links TRBV7-9 to TRBJ1-6; perhaps TRBD1 as D (6 bases). V shed 1 base and J shed 10 bases, with 14 bases lying between them. CDR1 and CDR2 from the germline V gene are SEHNR and FQNEAQ (reference sequence). The length of the CDR3 is 15 residues. The CDR3 DNA reads as TGTGCCAGCAGCTTAGATGTAGGGGGTGCATCACCCCTCCACTTT. Amino acid sequence: CASSLDVGGASPLHF. The entire variable domain, with the rest obtained from reference TRBV7-9 and TRBJ1-6, is as follows: DTGVSQNPRHKITKRGQNVTFRCDPISEHNRLYWYRQTLGQGPEFLTYFQNEAQLEKSRLLSDRFSAERPKGSFSTLEIQRTEQGDSAMYLCASSLDVGGASPLHFGNGTRLTVT.

In nucleotides, the CDR3 is TGCGCCAGCAGCCAAGTCGGAGGGATGGGCACTGAAGCTTTCTTT. This codes for CASSQVGGMGTEAFF. The rearrangement joins TRBV4-1 to TRBJ1-1; D remains ambiguous. CDR1 MGHRA and CDR2 YSYEKL come from the germline V gene. This CDR3 is built from 15 residues. The germline V and J ends were trimmed by 1 base and 4 bases, with 13 bases remaining between them.

This clone has a single count. The J gene is TRBJ1-5, the V gene TRBV6-1; unclear D gene. The CDR3 contains 14 residues. V lost 1 base to trimming and J lost 3 bases, with 7 bases between them. CDR1 is MNHNS, CDR2 SASEGT, per germline. CDR3 loop: CASSEGVVNQPQHF. The CDR3 bases are TGTGCCAGCAGTGAAGGGGTCGTCAATCAGCCCCAGCATTTT.

The rearrangement uses TRBV12-3 or TRBV12-4 and TRBJ1-1; D remains unclear. The CDR3 covers 12 residues. V shed 4 bases and J shed 10 bases, with 13 bases lying between them. The CDR3 region has the DNA TGTGCCAGCAGTTCTAGTGGTCTAGTAGCTTTCTTT. Its protein is CASSSSGLVAFF.

The CDR3 protein is CASSYDRSLGNQPQHF. The DNA for the CDR3 is TGTGCCAGCAGTTACGACAGGTCTCTCGGGAATCAGCCCCAGCATTTT. The J gene is TRBJ1-5, the V gene TRBV6-2 or TRBV6-3, with a weak D call TRBD1 (6 bases). V was cut by 2 bases and J by 4 bases, with 15 bases left in between. The CDR3 sequence is 16 residues long. Per the germline V gene, CDR1 is MNHEY and CDR2 is SVGEGT.

This sequence joins TRBV10-3 and TRBJ2-2; D tentatively fits TRBD1 or TRBD2 (5 bases each). Trimming cost V 4 bases and J 1 base, with 7 bases left between them. The length of the CDR3 is 14 residues. Germline CDR1 is ENHRY and CDR2 is SYGVKD. The CDR3 nucleotides read TGTGCCATCAGTGTGGGGGAGAACACCGGGGAGCTGTTTTTT. This codes for CAISVGENTGELFF.

Here the CDR3 reads CASSYGRDQPQHF. CDR3 in DNA: TGTGCCAGCAGTTACGGTCGTGATCAGCCCCAGCATTTT. V and J are TRBV6-5 and TRBJ1-5, with no clear D. The CDR3 has 13 residues. The germline V gene encodes CDR1 MNHEY and CDR2 SVGAGI. V was trimmed by 2 bases and J by 5 bases, leaving 7 bases between them.

This sequence joins TRBV18 and TRBJ2-7, with 12 bases aligning to TRBD2. The CDR3 contains 15 residues. From germline, CDR1 is KGHSH and CDR2 LQKENI. After removal of 3 bases from V and 1 base from J, the junction contained 1 base not matched to a gene. The CDR3 DNA reads TGTGCCAGCTCACCCACTAGCGGGGGGTCCTACGAGCAGTACTTC. Translated, it gives CASSPTSGGSYEQYF.

The V call is TRBV4-3, the J call TRBJ1-3; 9 bases fit TRBD1. V was pared by 1 base and J by 5 bases, with 9 bases of the junction left unmatched. The CDR3 contains 17 residues. CDR1 is LGHNA and CDR2 is YSLEER in the germline V gene. The DNA for the CDR3 is TGCGCCAGCAGCCAAGTATACACCGGGACAGGGAGAAACACCATATATTTT. It codes for CASSQVYTGTGRNTIYF.

J is TRBJ1-4 and V is TRBV28, with D maybe TRBD1 (5 bases). Trimming removed 7 bases from V and 4 bases from J, with 13 bases in between. CDR1 and CDR2 (germline): MDHEN, SYDVKM. The CDR3 is 14 amino acids. The CDR3 bases are TGTGCCAGCATGACAGCCGCTCGTAATGAAAAACTGTTTTTT. Translated: CASMTAARNEKLFF.

About this clone: Compared with germline, one end of the junction differs, possibly owing to a read error. The V call is TRBV5-4, the J call TRBJ2-6; 9 positions agree with TRBD2. The CDR3 runs to 18 residues. In germline, CDR1 is SGHNT, CDR2 YYREEE (reference sequence). CDR3 residues: CASTLGLALRPGANVLTF. The CDR3 region has the DNA TGTGCCAGCACCTTGGGACTAGCCCTCCGCCCTGGGGCCAACGTCCTGACTTTC.

The V call is TRBV18, the J call TRBJ1-2; no firm D call. CDR1 KGHSH and CDR2 LQKENI come from the germline V gene. With 3 bases removed from V and 5 bases from J, the gap between germline ends came to 10 bases. The CDR3 runs 13 residues. CDR3 DNA sequence: TGTGCCAGCTCACCCGGTCGATCTTATGGCTACACCTTC. It codes for CASSPGRSYGYTF.